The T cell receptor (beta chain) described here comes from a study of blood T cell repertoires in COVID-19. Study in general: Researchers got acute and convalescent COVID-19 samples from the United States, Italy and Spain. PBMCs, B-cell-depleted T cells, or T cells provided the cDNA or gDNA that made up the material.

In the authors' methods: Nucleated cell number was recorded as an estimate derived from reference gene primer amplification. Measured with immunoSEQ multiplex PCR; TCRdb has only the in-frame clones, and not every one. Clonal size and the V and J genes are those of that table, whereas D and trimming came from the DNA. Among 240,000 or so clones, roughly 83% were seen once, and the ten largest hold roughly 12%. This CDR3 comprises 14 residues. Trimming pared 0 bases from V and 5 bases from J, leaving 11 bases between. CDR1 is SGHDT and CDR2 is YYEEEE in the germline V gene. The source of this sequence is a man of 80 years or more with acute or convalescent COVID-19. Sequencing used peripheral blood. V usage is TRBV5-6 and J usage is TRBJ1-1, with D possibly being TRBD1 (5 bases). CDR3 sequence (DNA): TGTGCCAGCAGCTTGGAAGGGGTGCGGACTGAAGCTTTCTTT. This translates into CASSLEGVRTEAFF. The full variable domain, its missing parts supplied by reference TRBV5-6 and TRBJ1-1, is DAGVTQSPTHLIKTRGQQVTLRCSPKSGHDTVSWYQQALGQGPQFIFQYYEEEERQRGNFPDRFSGHQFPNYSSELNVNALLLGDSALYLCASSLEGVRTEAFFGQGTRLTVV.